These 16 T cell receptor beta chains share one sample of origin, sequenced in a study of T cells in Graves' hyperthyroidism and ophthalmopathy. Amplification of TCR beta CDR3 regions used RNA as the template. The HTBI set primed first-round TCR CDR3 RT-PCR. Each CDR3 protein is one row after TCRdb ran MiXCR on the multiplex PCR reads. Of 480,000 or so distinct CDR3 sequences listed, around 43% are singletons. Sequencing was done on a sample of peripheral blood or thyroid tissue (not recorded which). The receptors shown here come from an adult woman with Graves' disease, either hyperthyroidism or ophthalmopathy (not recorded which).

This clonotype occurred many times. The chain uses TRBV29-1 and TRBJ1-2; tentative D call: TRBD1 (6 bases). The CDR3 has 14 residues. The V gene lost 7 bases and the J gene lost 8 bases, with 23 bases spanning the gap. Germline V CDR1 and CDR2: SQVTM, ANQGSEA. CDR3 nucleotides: TGCAGCGCTTCTAGACAGGTTGGGGGAGGCGGCTACACCTTC. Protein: CSASRQVGGGGYTF.

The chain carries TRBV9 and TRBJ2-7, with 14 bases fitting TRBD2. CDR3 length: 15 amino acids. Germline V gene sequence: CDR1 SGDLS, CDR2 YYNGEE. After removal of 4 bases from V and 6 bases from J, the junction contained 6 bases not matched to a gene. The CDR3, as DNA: TGTGCCAGCAGCACAGGGACTAGCGGGAGCGGCGAGCAGTACTTC. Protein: CASSTGTSGSGEQYF. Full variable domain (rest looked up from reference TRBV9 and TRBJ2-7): DSGVTQTPKHLITATGQRVTLRCSPRSGDLSVYWYQQSLDQGLQFLIQYYNGEERAKGNILERFSAQQFPDLHSELNLSSLELGDSALYFCASSTGTSGSGEQYFGPGTRLTVT.

In DNA form, the CDR3 reads TGTGCCAGCAGCCTGGGCTCTAATGGTAAAGCTTTCTTT. Its translation is CASSLGSNGKAFF. The rearrangement uses TRBV7-9 and TRBJ1-1; D remains unclear. Between the trimmed V and J ends, which lost 5 bases and 9 bases, there was a span of 16 bases. The CDR3 loop spans 13 amino acids. Germline values: CDR1 SEHNR, CDR2 FQNEAQ (reference sequence). Looking up the rest from reference TRBV7-9 and TRBJ1-1 gives the full variable domain: DTGVSQNPRHKITKRGQNVTFRCDPISEHNRLYWYRQTLGQGPEFLTYFQNEAQLEKSRLLSDRFSAERPKGSFSTLEIQRTEQGDSAMYLCASSLGSNGKAFFGQGTRLTVV.

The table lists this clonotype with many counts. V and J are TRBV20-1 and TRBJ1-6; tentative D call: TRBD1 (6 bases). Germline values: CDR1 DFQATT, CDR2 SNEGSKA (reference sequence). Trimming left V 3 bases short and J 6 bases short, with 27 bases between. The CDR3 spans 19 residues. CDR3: CSARGFGDNRAEINSPLHF. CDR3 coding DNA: TGCAGTGCTAGGGGGTTTGGGGACAACAGGGCAGAAATTAATTCACCCCTCCACTTT.

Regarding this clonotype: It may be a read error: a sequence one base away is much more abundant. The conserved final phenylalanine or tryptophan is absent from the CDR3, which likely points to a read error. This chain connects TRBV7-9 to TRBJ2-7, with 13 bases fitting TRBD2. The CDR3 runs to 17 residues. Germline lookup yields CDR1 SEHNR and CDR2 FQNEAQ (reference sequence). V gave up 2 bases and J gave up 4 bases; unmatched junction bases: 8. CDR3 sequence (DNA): TGTGCCAGCAGCTTACCCTCAGGGACTAGCGGGATATACGAGCAGTACTAC. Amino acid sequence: CASSLPSGTSGIYEQYY.

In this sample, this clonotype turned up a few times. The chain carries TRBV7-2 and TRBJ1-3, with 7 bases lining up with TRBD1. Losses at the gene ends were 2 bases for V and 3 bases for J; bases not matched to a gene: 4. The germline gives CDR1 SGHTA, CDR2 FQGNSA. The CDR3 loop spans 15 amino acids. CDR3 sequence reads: CASSLPGTDGNTIYF. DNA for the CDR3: TGTGCCAGCAGCTTACCCGGGACAGATGGAAACACCATATATTTT.

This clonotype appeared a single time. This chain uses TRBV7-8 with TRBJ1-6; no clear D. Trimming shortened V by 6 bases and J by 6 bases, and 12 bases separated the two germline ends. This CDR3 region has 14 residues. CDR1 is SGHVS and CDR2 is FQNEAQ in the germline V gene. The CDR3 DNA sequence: TGTGCCAGCAGAGGGAGTGCAACTAATTCACCCCTCCACTTT. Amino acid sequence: CASRGSATNSPLHF. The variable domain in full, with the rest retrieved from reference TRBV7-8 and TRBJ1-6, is GAGVSQSPRYKVAKRGQDVALRCDPISGHVSLFWYQQALGQGPEFLTYFQNEAQLDKSGLPSDRFFAERPEGSVSTLKIQRTQQEDSAVYLCASRGSATNSPLHFGNGTRLTVT.

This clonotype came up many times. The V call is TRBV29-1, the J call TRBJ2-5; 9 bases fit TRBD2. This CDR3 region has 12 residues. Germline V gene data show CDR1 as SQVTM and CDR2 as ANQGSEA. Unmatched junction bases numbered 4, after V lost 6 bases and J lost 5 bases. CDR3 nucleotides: TGCAGCGTGCGGGGGGGGTTGGAGACCCAGTACTTC. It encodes CSVRGGLETQYF.

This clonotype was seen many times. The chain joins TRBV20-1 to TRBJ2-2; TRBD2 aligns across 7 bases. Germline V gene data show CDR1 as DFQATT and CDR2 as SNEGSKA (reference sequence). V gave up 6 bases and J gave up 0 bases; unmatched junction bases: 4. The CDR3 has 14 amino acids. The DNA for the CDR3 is TGCAGTGCGATGGGACTAACGAACACCGGGGAGCTGTTTTTT. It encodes CSAMGLTNTGELFF.

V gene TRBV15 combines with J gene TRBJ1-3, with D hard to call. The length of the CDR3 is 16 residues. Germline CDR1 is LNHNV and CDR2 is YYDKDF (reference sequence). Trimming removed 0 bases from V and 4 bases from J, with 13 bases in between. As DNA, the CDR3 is TGTGCCACCAGCAGAGAGGGAAGGGTTGGGGGAAACACCATATATTTT. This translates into CATSREGRVGGNTIYF.

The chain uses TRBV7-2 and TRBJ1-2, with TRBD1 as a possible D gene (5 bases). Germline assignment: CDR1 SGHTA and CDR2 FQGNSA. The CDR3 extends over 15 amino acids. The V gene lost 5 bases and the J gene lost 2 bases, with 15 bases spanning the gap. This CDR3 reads CASSPISAGNYGYTF. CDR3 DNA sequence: TGTGCCAGCAGCCCTATATCGGCAGGGAACTATGGCTACACCTTC.

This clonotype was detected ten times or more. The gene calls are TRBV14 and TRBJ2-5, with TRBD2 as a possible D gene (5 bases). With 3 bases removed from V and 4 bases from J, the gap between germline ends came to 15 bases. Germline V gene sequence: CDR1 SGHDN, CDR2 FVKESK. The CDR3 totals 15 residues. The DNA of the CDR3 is TGTGCCAGCAGCCAGAGGCCTCCCGCGGGAGAGACCCAGTACTTC. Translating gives CASSQRPPAGETQYF.

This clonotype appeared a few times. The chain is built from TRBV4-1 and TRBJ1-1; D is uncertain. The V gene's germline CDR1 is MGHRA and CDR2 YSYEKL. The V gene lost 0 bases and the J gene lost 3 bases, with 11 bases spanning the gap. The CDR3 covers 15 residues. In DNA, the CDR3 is TGCGCCAGCAGCCAAGACTTTGGGTATGACACTGAAGCTTTCTTT. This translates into CASSQDFGYDTEAFF.

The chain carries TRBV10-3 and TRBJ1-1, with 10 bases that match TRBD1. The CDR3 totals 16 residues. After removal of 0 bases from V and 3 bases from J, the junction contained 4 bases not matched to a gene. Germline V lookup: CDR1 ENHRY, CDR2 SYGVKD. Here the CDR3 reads CAISESRQGADTEAFF. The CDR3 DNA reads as TGTGCCATCAGTGAGTCCCGACAGGGGGCGGACACTGAAGCTTTCTTT.

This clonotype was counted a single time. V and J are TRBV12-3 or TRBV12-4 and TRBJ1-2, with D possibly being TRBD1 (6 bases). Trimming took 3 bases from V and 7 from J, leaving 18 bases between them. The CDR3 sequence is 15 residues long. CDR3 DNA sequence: TGTGCCAGCAGTTTGCTTCGGTCAGGGGTAGGTGGCTACACCTTC. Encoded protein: CASSLLRSGVGGYTF.

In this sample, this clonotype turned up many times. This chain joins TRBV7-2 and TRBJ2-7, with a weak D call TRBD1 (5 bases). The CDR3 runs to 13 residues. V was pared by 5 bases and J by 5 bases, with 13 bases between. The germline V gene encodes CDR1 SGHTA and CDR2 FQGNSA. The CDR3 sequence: CASSLWTLNEQYF. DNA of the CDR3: TGTGCCAGCAGCCTATGGACACTCAACGAGCAGTACTTC. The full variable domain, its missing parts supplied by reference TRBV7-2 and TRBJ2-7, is GAGVSQSPSNKVTEKGKDVELRCDPISGHTALYWYRQSLGQGLEFLIYFQGNSAPDKSGLPSDRFSAERTGGSVSTLTIQRTQQEDSAVYLCASSLWTLNEQYFGPGTRLTVT.